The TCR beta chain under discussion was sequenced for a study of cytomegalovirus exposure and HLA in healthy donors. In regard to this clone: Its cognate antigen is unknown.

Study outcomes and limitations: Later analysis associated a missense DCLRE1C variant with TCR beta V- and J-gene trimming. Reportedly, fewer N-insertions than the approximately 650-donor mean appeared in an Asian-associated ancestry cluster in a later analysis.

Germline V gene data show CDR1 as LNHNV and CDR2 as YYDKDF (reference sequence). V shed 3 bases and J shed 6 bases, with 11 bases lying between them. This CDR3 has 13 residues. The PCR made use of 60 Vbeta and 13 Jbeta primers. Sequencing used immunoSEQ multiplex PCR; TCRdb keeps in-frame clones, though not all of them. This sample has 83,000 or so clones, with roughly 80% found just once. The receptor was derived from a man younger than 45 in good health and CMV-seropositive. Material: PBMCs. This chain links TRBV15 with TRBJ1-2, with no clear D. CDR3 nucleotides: TGTGCCACCAGCAGTAAGGCCCTAGATGGCTACACCTTC. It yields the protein CATSSKALDGYTF.